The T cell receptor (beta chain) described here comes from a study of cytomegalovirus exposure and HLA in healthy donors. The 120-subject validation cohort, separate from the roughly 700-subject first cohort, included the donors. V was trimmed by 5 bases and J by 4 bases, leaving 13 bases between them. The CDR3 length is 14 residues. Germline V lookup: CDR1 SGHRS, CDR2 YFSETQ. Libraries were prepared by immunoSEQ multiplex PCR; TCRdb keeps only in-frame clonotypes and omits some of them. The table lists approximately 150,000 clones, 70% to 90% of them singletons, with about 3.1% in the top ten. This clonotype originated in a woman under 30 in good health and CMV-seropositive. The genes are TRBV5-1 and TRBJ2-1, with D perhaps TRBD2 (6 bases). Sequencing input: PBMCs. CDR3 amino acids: CASRRLASYNEQFF. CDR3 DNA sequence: TGCGCCAGCAGAAGGCTAGCGTCTTACAATGAGCAGTTCTTC.